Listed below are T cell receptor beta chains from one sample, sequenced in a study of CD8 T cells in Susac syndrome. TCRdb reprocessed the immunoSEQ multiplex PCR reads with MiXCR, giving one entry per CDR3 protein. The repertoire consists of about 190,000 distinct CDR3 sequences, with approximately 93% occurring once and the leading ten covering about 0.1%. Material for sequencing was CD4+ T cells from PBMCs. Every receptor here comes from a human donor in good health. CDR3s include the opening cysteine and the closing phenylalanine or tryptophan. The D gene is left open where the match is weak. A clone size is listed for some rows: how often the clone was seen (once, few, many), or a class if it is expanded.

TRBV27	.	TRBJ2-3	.	CASSLERVSTDTQYF	TGTGCCAGCAGTTTAGAAAGGGTTAGCACAGATACGCAGTATTTT
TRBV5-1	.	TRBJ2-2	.	CASSLFGAGELFF	TGCGCCAGCAGCTTGTTTGGGGCCGGGGAGCTGTTTTTT
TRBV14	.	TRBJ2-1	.	CASSQDTRRYNEQFF	TGTGCCAGCAGCCAAGATACCAGACGTTACAATGAGCAGTTCTTC
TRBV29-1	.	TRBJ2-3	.	CSVERDTDTQYF	TGCAGCGTTGAAAGGGACACAGATACGCAGTATTTT
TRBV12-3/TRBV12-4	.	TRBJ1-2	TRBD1	CASSSEGQRSYGYTF	TGTGCCAGCAGTTCCGAGGGACAGCGCTCGTATGGCTACACCTTC
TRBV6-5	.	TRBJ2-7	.	CASSWSGGAFVEQYF	TGTGCCAGCAGTTGGTCGGGGGGCGCGTTCGTCGAGCAGTACTTC
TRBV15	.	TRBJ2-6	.	CATSRDVGSGANVLTF	TGTGCCACCAGCAGAGATGTTGGATCTGGGGCCAACGTCCTGACTTTC
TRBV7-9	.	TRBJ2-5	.	CASSNPRETQYF	TGTGCCAGCAGCAACCCGAGGGAGACCCAGTACTTC
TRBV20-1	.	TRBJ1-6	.	CSATTPTYGSPLHF	TGCAGTGCCACGACACCAACCTACGGTTCACCCCTCCACTTT
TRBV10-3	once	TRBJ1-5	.	CAISGSAGQPQHF	TGTGCCATCAGTGGTTCCGCGGGACAGCCCCAGCATTTT
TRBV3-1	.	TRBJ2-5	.	CASSRPSSADRGTQYF	TGTGCCAGCAGCCGACCTTCTAGCGCGGATCGCGGGACCCAGTACTTC
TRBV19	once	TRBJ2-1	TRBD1	CASSRGQGAYNEQFF	TGTGCCAGTAGTAGGGGACAGGGCGCCTACAATGAGCAGTTCTTC
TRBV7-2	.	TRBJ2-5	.	CASSQTAKETQYF	TGTGCCAGCAGCCAGACAGCAAAAGAGACCCAGTACTTC
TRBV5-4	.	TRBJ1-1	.	CASSLVGTGRPEAFF	TGTGCCAGCAGCTTGGTTGGTACAGGACGGCCTGAAGCTTTCTTT
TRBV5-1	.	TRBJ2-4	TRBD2	CASTIAGGQNIQYF	TGCGCCAGCACCATAGCGGGGGGGCAAAACATTCAGTACTTC
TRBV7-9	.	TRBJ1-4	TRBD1	CASSLRDRVEKLFF	TGTGCCAGCAGCTTACGGGACAGAGTGGAAAAACTGTTTTTT
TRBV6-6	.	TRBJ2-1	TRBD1	CASTARGPLYNEQFF	TGTGCCAGCACCGCGAGGGGGCCCCTCTACAATGAGCAGTTCTTC
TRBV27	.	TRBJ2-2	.	CASSIQGSNTGELFF	TGTGCCAGCAGTATACAGGGTTCGAACACCGGGGAGCTGTTTTTT
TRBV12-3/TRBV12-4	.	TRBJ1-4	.	CASSFSPGYEKLFF	TGTGCCAGCAGTTTCTCCCCGGGGTACGAAAAACTGTTTTTT
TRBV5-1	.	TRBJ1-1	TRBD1	CASSWDRGPGAEAFF	TGCGCCAGCAGCTGGGACAGGGGGCCGGGTGCTGAAGCTTTCTTT
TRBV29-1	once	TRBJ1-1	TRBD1	CSVDPGTVVNTEAFF	TGCAGCGTGGATCCCGGGACAGTGGTGAACACTGAAGCTTTCTTT
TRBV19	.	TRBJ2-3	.	CASSISAASTDTQYF	TGTGCCAGTAGTATTAGCGCGGCTAGCACAGATACGCAGTATTTT
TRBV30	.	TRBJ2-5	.	CACSIRETQYF	TGTGCCTGTTCAATTAGGGAGACCCAGTACTTC
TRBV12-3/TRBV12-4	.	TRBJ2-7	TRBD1	CASSNHRGTTRQYF	TGTGCCAGCAGTAATCACAGGGGAACTACGAGGCAGTACTTC
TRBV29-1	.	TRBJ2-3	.	CSGRDRTDTQYF	TGCAGCGGCCGGGACCGCACAGATACGCAGTATTTT
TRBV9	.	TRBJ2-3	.	CASSGALDDTQYF	TGTGCCAGCAGCGGGGCCCTTGACGATACGCAGTATTTT
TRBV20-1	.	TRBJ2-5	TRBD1	CSARGQGRRETQYF	TGCAGTGCCCGGGGACAGGGGAGGAGAGAGACCCAGTACTTC
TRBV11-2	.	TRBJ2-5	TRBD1	CASSPQGARAETQYF	TGTGCCAGCAGCCCCCAGGGGGCCAGGGCAGAGACCCAGTACTTC
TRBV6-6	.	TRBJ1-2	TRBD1	CASSGTGGLNYGYTF	TGTGCCAGCAGCGGGACAGGGGGCCTTAACTATGGCTACACCTTC
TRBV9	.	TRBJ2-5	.	CASSVGSNQETQYF	TGTGCCAGCAGCGTAGGCAGCAACCAAGAGACCCAGTACTTC
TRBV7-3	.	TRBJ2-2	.	CATSSATGELFF	TGTGCCACCTCTTCCGCGACCGGGGAGCTGTTTTTT
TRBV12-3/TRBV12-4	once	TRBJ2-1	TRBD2	CASSLGGGAPEQFF	TGTGCCAGCAGTTTGGGCGGGGGGGCCCCTGAGCAGTTCTTC
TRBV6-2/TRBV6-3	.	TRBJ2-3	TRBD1	CASSHDREDTDTQYF	TGTGCCAGCAGTCACGACAGGGAAGACACAGATACGCAGTATTTT
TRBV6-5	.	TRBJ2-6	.	CASKSGAGANVLTF	TGTGCCAGCAAATCCGGGGCTGGGGCCAACGTCCTGACTTTC
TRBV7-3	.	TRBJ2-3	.	CASSLAGAFGDTQYF	TGTGCCAGCAGCTTAGCGGGGGCCTTCGGGGATACGCAGTATTTT
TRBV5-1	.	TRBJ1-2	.	CASSLDRSYGYTF	TGCGCCAGCAGCTTGGACCGGTCCTATGGCTACACCTTC
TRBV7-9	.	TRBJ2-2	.	CASSPQKMSGELFF	TGTGCCAGCAGCCCCCAGAAAATGTCCGGGGAGCTGTTTTTT
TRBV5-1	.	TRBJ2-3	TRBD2	CASTSGLGGGRDTQYF	TGCGCCAGCACCTCCGGACTTGGCGGGGGAAGGGATACGCAGTATTTT
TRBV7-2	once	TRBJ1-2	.	CASSLIGSGYGGYTF	TGTGCCAGCAGCTTAATCGGAAGCGGGTATGGGGGCTACACCTTC
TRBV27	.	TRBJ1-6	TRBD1	CASSFQGDESPLHF	TGTGCCAGCAGTTTTCAGGGGGACGAATCACCCCTCCACTTT
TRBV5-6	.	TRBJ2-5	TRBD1	CASSSRDRGLLDQETQYF	TGTGCCAGCAGTTCTAGGGACAGGGGGCTCTTGGACCAAGAGACCCAGTACTTC
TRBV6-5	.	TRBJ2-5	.	CASSYYGRQETQYF	TGTGCCAGCAGTTACTATGGGCGCCAAGAGACCCAGTACTTC
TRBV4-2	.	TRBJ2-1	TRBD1	CASSPTEGAMAFF	TGTGCCAGCAGCCCCACCGAGGGGGCCATGGCGTTCTTC
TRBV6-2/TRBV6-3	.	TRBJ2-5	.	CASSYSTLRQETQYF	TGTGCCAGCAGTTACTCGACGCTAAGACAAGAGACCCAGTACTTC
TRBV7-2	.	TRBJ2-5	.	CASSFGTGGGRETQYF	TGTGCCAGCAGTTTCGGGACCGGGGGAGGTAGAGAGACCCAGTACTTC
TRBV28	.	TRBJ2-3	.	CASTPLGPSTDTQYF	TGTGCCAGCACTCCTTTGGGACCGAGCACAGATACGCAGTATTTT
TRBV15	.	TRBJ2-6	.	CATSRGRVRATSGANVLTF	TGTGCCACCAGCAGAGGTCGGGTCAGGGCGACCTCTGGGGCCAACGTCCTGACTTTC
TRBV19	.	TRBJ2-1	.	CASGGRGMDNEQFF	TGTGCCAGTGGTGGCAGGGGCATGGACAATGAGCAGTTCTTC
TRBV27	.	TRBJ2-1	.	CASSPTRLNEQFF	TGTGCCAGCAGTCCTACTAGGTTGAATGAGCAGTTCTTC
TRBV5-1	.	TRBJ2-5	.	CASSPRQETQYF	TGCGCCAGCAGCCCCAGGCAAGAGACCCAGTACTTC
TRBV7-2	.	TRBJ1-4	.	CASSFVNEKLFF	TGTGCCAGCAGCTTTGTTAATGAAAAACTGTTTTTT
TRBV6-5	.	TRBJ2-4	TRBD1	CATSPTGTNIQYF	TGTGCCACCAGCCCGACAGGGACAAACATTCAGTACTTC
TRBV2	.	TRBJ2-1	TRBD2	CASAVRGSSYNEQFF	TGTGCCAGCGCTGTGCGGGGGAGCTCCTACAATGAGCAGTTCTTC
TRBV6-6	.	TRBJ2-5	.	CASSYYGREETQYF	TGTGCCAGCAGTTATTACGGCAGGGAGGAGACCCAGTACTTC
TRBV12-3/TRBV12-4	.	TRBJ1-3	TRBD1	CASSFKDRGRLGNTIYF	TGTGCCAGCAGTTTTAAGGACAGGGGACGGCTAGGAAACACCATATATTTT